One sample yielded the 20 T cell receptor beta chains listed below, sequenced in a study of blood T cells in healthy people across ages. A second PCR of 7 to 11 cycles used a sample-barcoded 5' primer and a J-beta primer mix. TCRdb processed the 5' RACE reads anew with MiXCR; each CDR3 protein has one entry. The table records roughly 1,700,000 distinct CDR3 sequences, approximately 28% of them present only once. Sequencing used blood. The origin of the receptors is a woman aged 25-40 years in good health.

This clonotype was counted ten times or more. This chain joins TRBV5-1 and TRBJ1-2, with a tentative D call TRBD1 (5 bases). V lost 2 bases to trimming and J lost 3 bases, with 14 bases between them. Germline lookup yields CDR1 SGHRS and CDR2 YFSETQ. The CDR3 is made up of 15 amino acids. This CDR3 is CASSFGGAIDYGYTF. In DNA, the CDR3 is TGCGCCAGCAGCTTCGGAGGGGCGATCGACTATGGCTACACCTTC.

The chain has TRBV18 and TRBJ1-4; possible D gene TRBD1, 5 bases. Trimming stripped 2 bases from V and 5 bases from J, with 12 bases between. CDR3 length: 15 amino acids. Germline-derived CDR1 and CDR2 are KGHSH and LQKENI. The CDR3 protein is CASSPGLWGNEKLFF. CDR3 nucleotides: TGTGCCAGCTCACCAGGCCTATGGGGGAATGAAAAACTGTTTTTT. Full variable domain (remainder filled in from reference TRBV18 and TRBJ1-4): NAGVMQNPRHLVRRRGQEARLRCSPMKGHSHVYWYRQLPEEGLKFMVYLQKENIIDESGMPKERFSAEFPKEGPSILRIQQVVRGDSAAYFCASSPGLWGNEKLFFGSGTQLSVL.

This clonotype was picked up many times. The rearrangement links TRBV20-1 to TRBJ2-5, with D possibly TRBD2 on 6 matching bases. CDR3 length equals 11 residues. Germline V gene data show CDR1 as DFQATT and CDR2 as SNEGSKA (reference sequence). The ends were cut back, 0 bases at V and 9 bases at J, with 8 bases in the middle. The CDR3 is CSARDRRAQYF. The CDR3 bases are TGCAGTGCTAGAGATAGGAGGGCCCAGTACTTC.

This clonotype was picked up a small number of times. At one end the junction does not follow the germline gene, possibly because of a read error. The DNA of the CDR3 is TGCGCCAGCAGCACAAACTACCGGGACTCTAGGTACTTC. Its protein product is CASSTNYRDSRYF. The chain recombines TRBV5-6 with TRBJ2-7; D is possibly TRBD2 (6 bases). Germline lookup yields CDR1 SGHDT and CDR2 YYEEEE. The CDR3 runs 13 residues.

The J gene is TRBJ2-1, the V gene TRBV2; D might be TRBD2 (6 bases). The V gene's germline CDR1 is SNHLY and CDR2 FYNNEI. Trimming took off 1 base at V and 5 bases at J, with 9 bases between the two ends. This CDR3 is 14 amino acids long. The CDR3 DNA reads as TGTGCCAGCAGTGAAGGGCTAGCGAACAATGAGCAGTTCTTC. This gives the protein CASSEGLANNEQFF.

The chain joins TRBV6-5 to TRBJ2-7; D is possibly TRBD2 (5 bases). The CDR3 is 15 residues long. From germline, CDR1 is MNHEY and CDR2 SVGAGI. Deletions cut 3 bases from V and 1 base from J, with 13 bases between. CDR3 DNA sequence: TGTGCCAGCAGTTATTTGGGAGCAGGTTCCTACGAGCAGTACTTC. Translation: CASSYLGAGSYEQYF.

In its sample, this clonotype was seen many times. The V and J genes are TRBV20-1 and TRBJ2-7; 7 positions match TRBD2. The CDR3 length is 13 residues. With 6 bases clipped from V and 2 bases from J, the junction kept 7 bases outside the gene matches. CDR1 and CDR2 from the germline V gene are DFQATT and SNEGSKA (reference sequence). The CDR3 sequence is CSAQEGTTYEQYF. Here the CDR3 DNA reads TGCAGTGCGCAAGAGGGGACTACCTACGAGCAGTACTTC.

This clonotype was counted only a few times. The V call is TRBV10-3, the J call TRBJ2-7; no clear D. V shed 6 bases and J shed 2 bases, with 11 bases lying between them. CDR1 and CDR2 from the germline V gene are ENHRY and SYGVKD. The CDR3 contains 13 residues. CDR3 sequence (DNA): TGTGCCATCAGCGACACCCCGGCCTACGAGCAGTACTTC. It codes for CAISDTPAYEQYF.

This clonotype was seen at least ten times. The chain couples TRBV12-3 or TRBV12-4 to TRBJ1-1; no clear D gene. V lost 1 base to trimming and J lost 4 bases, with 7 bases between them. The CDR3 consists of 13 residues. In DNA, the CDR3 is TGTGCCAGCAGTTTAGGGCAGATCACTGAAGCTTTCTTT. Its protein is CASSLGQITEAFF.

V usage is TRBV10-3 and J usage is TRBJ2-7; the D call may be TRBD1 or TRBD2 (5 bases each). V shed 5 bases and J shed 0 bases, with 11 bases lying between them. The CDR3 loop spans 14 amino acids. The germline CDR1 and CDR2 sequences are ENHRY and SYGVKD. The CDR3 DNA reads as TGTGCCATCAGTCGGGACCGAAGCTCCTACGAGCAGTACTTC. This codes for CAISRDRSSYEQYF.

This chain connects TRBV20-1 to TRBJ1-5; D not certain. There are 14 residues in the CDR3. The V gene's germline CDR1 is DFQATT and CDR2 SNEGSKA (reference sequence). Trimming pared 0 bases from V and 0 bases from J, leaving 6 bases between. The CDR3 is CSARDDISNQPQHF. The CDR3 nucleotides are TGCAGTGCTAGAGATGACATTAGCAATCAGCCCCAGCATTTT.

This clonotype was seen a few times. The chain carries TRBV6-2 or TRBV6-3 and TRBJ1-5; D may be TRBD1 (5 bases). Trimming cost V 2 bases and J 5 bases, with 13 bases left between them. CDR1 and CDR2 (germline): MNHEY, SVGEGT. CDR3 size: 15 residues. Here the CDR3 DNA reads TGTGCCAGCAGTTACCAGCTAGAGGGGTATCAGCCCCAGCATTTT. This gives the protein CASSYQLEGYQPQHF.

Here the CDR3 DNA reads TGTGCCAGCAGCATGGACAGCTTTTCGACCCAGTACTTC. The encoded protein is CASSMDSFSTQYF. The chain combines TRBV5-4 with TRBJ2-5, with D possibly TRBD1 on 6 matching bases. Trimming shortened V by 4 bases and J by 7 bases, and 14 bases separated the two germline ends. Looked up from germline, CDR1 is SGHNT and CDR2 is YYREEE (reference sequence). CDR3 size: 13 residues.

This clonotype was found many times. V is TRBV6-5 and J is TRBJ2-7; no clear D gene. Trimming removed 5 bases from V and 0 bases from J, with 14 bases in between. Germline V CDR1 and CDR2: MNHEY, SVGAGI. The CDR3 extends over 15 amino acids. CDR3 amino acids: CASSGGRYGSYEQYF. As DNA, the CDR3 is TGTGCCAGCAGTGGCGGACGGTACGGCTCCTACGAGCAGTACTTC.

Ten or more counts support this clonotype. The chain recombines TRBV2 with TRBJ2-3, with unresolved D. Germline CDR1 SNHLY, CDR2 FYNNEI. CDR3 length equals 13 residues. Trimming took 6 bases from V and 1 from J, leaving 8 bases between them. CDR3 in amino acids: CASSVRRTDTQYF. CDR3 nucleotides: TGTGCCAGCAGCGTTCGGCGCACAGATACGCAGTATTTT.

The J gene is TRBJ2-7, the V gene TRBV12-3 or TRBV12-4, with TRBD1 identical over 7 bases. This CDR3 is built from 14 residues. V trimming: 5 bases; J trimming: 0 bases; junction bases outside the gene matches: 4. CDR3 bases: TGTGCCAGCAGTGGGACAGCAGACTCCTACGAGCAGTACTTC. As protein: CASSGTADSYEQYF.

This clonotype was recorded at least ten times. V and J are TRBV20-1 and TRBJ1-2; TRBD1 might be the D (5 bases). Looked up from germline, CDR1 is DFQATT and CDR2 is SNEGSKA (reference sequence). Trimming left V 4 bases short and J 0 bases short, with 21 bases between. The CDR3 extends over 17 amino acids. CDR3 sequence: CSAKEVGRDRSNYGYTF. The CDR3 DNA reads as TGCAGTGCTAAAGAGGTGGGCAGGGACCGCTCTAACTATGGCTACACCTTC.

This chain joins TRBV6-1 and TRBJ2-1, with D unclear. The CDR3 contains 14 residues. V was pared by 7 bases and J by 5 bases, with 15 bases between. In germline, CDR1 is MNHNS, CDR2 SASEGT. The CDR3 DNA follows: TGTGCCAGCATAGCCAAACACGAAAACAATGAGCAGTTCTTC. Its protein product is CASIAKHENNEQFF.

This clonotype was recorded a few times. The chain carries TRBV20-1 and TRBJ1-3; D remains unclear. Between the trimmed V and J ends, which lost 2 bases and 2 bases, there was a span of 13 bases. Germline values: CDR1 DFQATT, CDR2 SNEGSKA (reference sequence). The CDR3 spans 15 residues. The CDR3 sequence: CSARSASDPGNTIYF. In DNA form, the CDR3 reads TGCAGTGCTAGATCGGCGAGCGATCCTGGAAACACCATATATTTT.

This clonotype was found many times. The chain carries TRBV12-3 or TRBV12-4 and TRBJ2-6, with 8 bases aligning to TRBD2. The CDR3 is 19 residues long. Unmatched junction bases numbered 7, after V lost 0 bases and J lost 0 bases. The CDR3 loop is CASSLAIGGGASGANVLTF. Written as DNA, the CDR3 is TGTGCCAGCAGTTTAGCGATCGGGGGGGGCGCCTCTGGGGCCAACGTCCTGACTTTC.